This TCR beta chain was recorded in a study of blood T cell repertoires in COVID-19. Turning to the study itself: Both acute and convalescent COVID-19 samples were obtained from the United States, Italy and Spain.

Individuals drawn from approximately 22 US areas were about 18 to 95 years old. Participant-reported clinical history was the basis for cohort assignment. Cohort 3 donors were reported recovered after two negative PCRs, clearance, or symptom resolution. Profiled with immunoSEQ multiplex PCR; TCRdb holds only in-frame clones, not every one. The table lists 160,000 or so clones, approximately 80% of them singletons. This clone has only a few counts. CDR1 and CDR2 from the germline V gene are MNHEY and SVGAGI. With 0 bases removed from V and 5 bases from J, the gap between germline ends came to 7 bases. There are 14 residues in the CDR3.

The receptor was isolated from a woman aged 60-70 years who had recovered from COVID-19. This sequence joins TRBV6-5 and TRBJ1-4; a weak D match, TRBD1 (5 bases). Sample: PBMCs or T cells enriched from blood (not recorded which). CDR3 protein: CASSYSGANEKLFF. The CDR3 DNA reads as TGTGCCAGCAGTTACTCAGGGGCAAATGAAAAACTGTTTTTT.